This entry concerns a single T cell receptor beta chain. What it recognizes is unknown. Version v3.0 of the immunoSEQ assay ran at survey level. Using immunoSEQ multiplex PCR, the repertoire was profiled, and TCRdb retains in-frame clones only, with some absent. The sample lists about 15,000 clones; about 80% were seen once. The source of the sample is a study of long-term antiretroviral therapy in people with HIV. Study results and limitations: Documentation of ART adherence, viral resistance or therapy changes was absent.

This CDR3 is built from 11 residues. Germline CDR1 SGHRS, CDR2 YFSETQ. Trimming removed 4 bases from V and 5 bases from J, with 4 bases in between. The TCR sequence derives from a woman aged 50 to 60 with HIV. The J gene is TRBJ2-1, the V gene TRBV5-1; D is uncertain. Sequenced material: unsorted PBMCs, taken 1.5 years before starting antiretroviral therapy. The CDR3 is CASSLHNEQFF. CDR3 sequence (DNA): TGCGCCAGCAGCCTCCACAATGAGCAGTTCTTC.